The rows below give T cell receptor beta chains drawn from one sample of a study of shared clonotypes between healthy human individuals. Sequenced by immunoSEQ multiplex PCR; TCRdb stores in-frame clones only, minus some. In the table there are a few million clones, 93% of which are singletons. The sequencing input was naive CD4+ T cells from PBMCs. These receptors were taken from a man younger than 35 in good health. Some clones in this sample may be carry-over from other donors' samples. The CDR3 runs from the conserved cysteine through the conserved F or W. A D gene is named only where the DNA matches it firmly. The size field is filled for only some rows; it gives once, few, many or a size class.

d_gene,len,abundance,v_gene,j_gene,CDR3nt,CDR3aa
.,16,.,TRBV5-1,TRBJ1-4,TGCGCCAGCAGCCCTGGCCCTCAGGGGACTAATGAAAAACTGTTTTTT,CASSPGPQGTNEKLFF
.,11,.,TRBV7-2,TRBJ2-5,TGTGCCAGCAGCAGTTATGAGACCCAGTACTTC,CASSSYETQYF
TRBD1,18,.,TRBV9,TRBJ2-6,TGTGCCAGCAGCGCTTTAGGACAGGGGTACTCTGGGGCCAACGTCCTGACTTTC,CASSALGQGYSGANVLTF
TRBD1,14,.,TRBV14,TRBJ1-4,TGTGCCAGCAGCCCGACAGGGGTGAGGGAAAAACTGTTTTTT,CASSPTGVREKLFF
.,14,.,TRBV7-3,TRBJ2-7,TGTGCCAGCAGCCCCGCCTCCGGTCCCTACGAGCAGTACTTC,CASSPASGPYEQYF
.,14,once,TRBV28,TRBJ1-1,TGTGCCAGCAGCTCCGACAGACCCAACACTGAAGCTTTCTTT,CASSSDRPNTEAFF
TRBD2,17,.,TRBV4-2,TRBJ2-1,TGTGCCAGCAGCCAATGGGGACTAGCGGGAATATACAATGAGCAGTTCTTC,CASSQWGLAGIYNEQFF
.,16,.,TRBV18,TRBJ2-7,TGTGCCAGCTCACTTCGAGAGGAGGGAGTCCGCCCCGAGCAGTACTTC,CASSLREEGVRPEQYF
.,14,.,TRBV4-2,TRBJ2-7,TGTGCCAGCAGCCAAGAGTTGATTAGTTACGAGCAGTACTTC,CASSQELISYEQYF
TRBD2,15,.,TRBV7-3,TRBJ2-1,TGTGCCAGCAGCCAAGGGCGGGAGACCTACAATGAGCAGTTCTTC,CASSQGRETYNEQFF
TRBD1,15,.,TRBV19,TRBJ1-4,TGTGCCAGTAGTGCTCCTGGGACAGGGGATGAAAAACTGTTTTTT,CASSAPGTGDEKLFF
TRBD1,14,.,TRBV14,TRBJ1-2,TGTGCCAGCATTCACCAGGGGGCTAACTATGGCTACACCTTC,CASIHQGANYGYTF
TRBD1,14,.,TRBV7-3,TRBJ1-6,TGTGCCAGCAGCACGACAGGGGGCGGTTCACCCCTCCACTTT,CASSTTGGGSPLHF
.,15,.,TRBV5-8,TRBJ2-2,TGTGCCAGCAGCTTGGGACAGATCAACACCGGGGAGCTGTTTTTT,CASSLGQINTGELFF
.,13,once,TRBV27,TRBJ2-5,TGTGCCAGCAGTTTCCTGGCCCAAGAGACCCAGTACTTC,CASSFLAQETQYF
.,15,once,TRBV6-5,TRBJ1-5,TGTGCCAGCAGTAGTGGCCAGGCGGGCAATCAGCCCCAGCATTTT,CASSSGQAGNQPQHF
.,11,.,TRBV28,TRBJ1-1,TGTGCCAGCAGTTTATCAACTGAAGCTTTCTTT,CASSLSTEAFF
.,12,.,TRBV28,TRBJ2-7,TGTGCCAGCAGTTTTTGGGGGTACGAGCAGTACTTC,CASSFWGYEQYF
.,15,.,TRBV27,TRBJ2-4,TGTGCCAGCAGCCCCCGTCTGGGGGACAAAAACATTCAGTACTTC,CASSPRLGDKNIQYF
.,13,once,TRBV7-9,TRBJ2-7,TGTGCCAGCAGCCAGACTGGACCCTACGAGCAGTACTTC,CASSQTGPYEQYF
TRBD2,17,.,TRBV9,TRBJ2-3,TGTGCCAGCAGCAGACGGACTAGCGGGAGGGGCGCAGATACGCAGTATTTT,CASSRRTSGRGADTQYF
.,12,.,TRBV9,TRBJ2-5,TGTGCCAGCAGCCCTCCAGAAGAGACCCAGTACTTC,CASSPPEETQYF
.,14,.,TRBV28,TRBJ1-5,TGTGCCGGGCCGGACCGATGCCGTAATCAGCCCCAGCATTTT,CAGPDRCRNQPQHF
.,14,.,TRBV5-4,TRBJ1-3,TGTGCCAGCAGCTTGGGGCAGGTTGGAAACACCATATATTTT,CASSLGQVGNTIYF
.,13,.,TRBV27,TRBJ2-7,TGTGCCAGCAGCACCTGGGATATTAGCGAGCAGTACTTC,CASSTWDISEQYF
TRBD2,15,once,TRBV2,TRBJ2-7,TGTGCCAGCAGTACCATTAGCGGGTCCTCCTACGAGCAGTACTTC,CASSTISGSSYEQYF
.,15,.,TRBV9,TRBJ2-7,TGTGCCAGCAGCGTAGGACTGACGAACTCCTACGAGCAGTACTTC,CASSVGLTNSYEQYF
.,13,.,TRBV28,TRBJ1-2,TGTGCCAGCAGTTTGGGGGTTAGCTATGGCTACACCTTC,CASSLGVSYGYTF
.,16,.,TRBV5-1,TRBJ2-5,TGCGCCAGCAGCTTGGAGTGGTCCCAGGGAACGGAGACCCAGTACTTC,CASSLEWSQGTETQYF
.,14,once,TRBV18,TRBJ1-2,TGTGCCAGCTCCCCAACAGGGCTAAACTATGGCTACACCTTC,CASSPTGLNYGYTF
.,16,.,TRBV5-1,TRBJ2-1,TGCGCCAGCAGCTTGGCCGGACCGAGCTCCTACAATGAGCAGTTCTTC,CASSLAGPSSYNEQFF
.,15,.,TRBV2,TRBJ1-3,TGTGCCAGCAGTGGTGTGGGGGCAGGGACGAACACCATATATTTT,CASSGVGAGTNTIYF